The clone carrying this T cell receptor (beta chain) was observed at least ten times. This entry is derived from a study of tumor-infiltrating lymphocytes in glioblastoma multiforme. Multiple V-beta primers and a C-beta primer amplified TCRB from RNA. MiXCR, applied by TCRdb to the multiplex PCR reads, yields one record per CDR3 protein. The sample contains about 32,000 distinct CDR3 sequences, about 64% of which appear only once. Trimming stripped 0 bases from V and 2 bases from J, with 7 bases between. CDR3 length equals 13 residues. Germline V gene lookup returns CDR1 DFQATT and CDR2 SNEGSKA (reference sequence).

The sample was brain tumor tissue. This chain connects TRBV20-1 to TRBJ1-2, with D tentatively TRBD1 (5 bases). The clonotype was recovered from a male donor with glioblastoma. In DNA, the CDR3 is TGCAGTGCTAGAGATCCAGGGAACTATGGCTACACCTTC. This translates into CSARDPGNYGYTF.